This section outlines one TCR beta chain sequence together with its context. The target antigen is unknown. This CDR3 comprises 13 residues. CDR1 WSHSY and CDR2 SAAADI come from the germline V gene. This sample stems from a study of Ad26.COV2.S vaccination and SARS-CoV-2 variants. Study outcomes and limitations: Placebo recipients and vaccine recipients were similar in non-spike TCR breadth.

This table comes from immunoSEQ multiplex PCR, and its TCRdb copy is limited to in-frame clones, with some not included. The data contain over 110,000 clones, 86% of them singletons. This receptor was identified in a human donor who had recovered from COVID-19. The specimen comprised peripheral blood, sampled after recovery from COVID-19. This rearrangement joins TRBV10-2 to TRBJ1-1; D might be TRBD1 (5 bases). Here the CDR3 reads CATRAEGTTEAFF. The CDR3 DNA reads TGCGCAACCCGCGCGGAGGGGACCACTGAAGCTTTCTTT.